A single sample gave rise to the 6 T cell receptor beta chains below, sequenced in a study of cytomegalovirus exposure and HLA in healthy donors. Primers for the PCR totalled 60 Vbeta and 13 Jbeta. Sequenced by immunoSEQ multiplex PCR; TCRdb stores in-frame clones only, minus some. The sample comprises about 160,000 clones, 80% to 90% of which are singletons, and under 2.5% rests with the top ten. Sequencing input: PBMCs. The receptor source for this set is a woman aged 18-29 years in good health and CMV-seronegative.

The rearrangement uses TRBV7-9 and TRBJ1-2; TRBD1 matches at 9 bases. V dropped 5 bases and J dropped 7; count of bases not matched to a gene: 5. The germline V gene has CDR1 SEHNR and CDR2 FQNEAQ (reference sequence). This CDR3 is built from 13 residues. The CDR3 loop is CASSQQGASGYTF. The CDR3 DNA reads TGTGCCAGCAGCCAACAGGGGGCGAGTGGCTACACCTTC.

CDR3 nucleotides: TGTGCCAGCAGTTCTTCCGGGACACCGAGGAATCAGCCCCAGCATTTT. It codes for CASSSSGTPRNQPQHF. The J gene is TRBJ1-5, the V gene TRBV28, with D perhaps matching TRBD1 (6 bases). Germline V CDR1 and CDR2: MDHEN, SYDVKM. The CDR3 is 16 amino acids. Trimming removed 4 bases from V and 4 bases from J, with 17 bases in between. The variable domain in full, completed from reference TRBV28 and TRBJ1-5, reads DVKVTQSSRYLVKRTGEKVFLECVQDMDHENMFWYRQDPGLGLRLIYFSYDVKMKEKGDIPEGYSVSREKKERFSLILESASTNQTSMYLCASSSSGTPRNQPQHFGDGTRLSIL.

The chain employs TRBV27 and TRBJ1-1; the D gene is possibly TRBD1 (5 bases). From germline, CDR1 is MNHEY and CDR2 SMNVEV (reference sequence). V gave up 0 bases and J gave up 0 bases, with 5 bases separating them. This CDR3 is 14 amino acids long. As DNA, the CDR3 is TGTGCCAGCAGTTTATCAGGGGTGAACACTGAAGCTTTCTTT. This translates into CASSLSGVNTEAFF.

The rearrangement joins TRBV18 to TRBJ2-7, with TRBD1 matching 8 bases. Germline V gene lookup returns CDR1 KGHSH and CDR2 LQKENI. The CDR3 contains 13 residues. V dropped 6 bases and J dropped 6; count of bases not matched to a gene: 7. The CDR3, as DNA: TGTGCCAGCTCGCCAGACAGGGGATCCGAGCAGTACTTC. Residues: CASSPDRGSEQYF.

The chain is built from TRBV9 and TRBJ1-6; 9 bases align to TRBD1. There are 17 residues in the CDR3. Trimming removed 3 bases from V and 3 bases from J; junction bases left unmatched: 7. Looked up from germline, CDR1 is SGDLS and CDR2 is YYNGEE. The CDR3 sequence: CASSASQDRGYNSPLHF. CDR3 DNA sequence: TGTGCCAGCAGCGCCTCCCAGGACAGGGGCTATAATTCACCCCTCCACTTT.

The chain joins TRBV2 to TRBJ2-7; 8 nucleotides line up with TRBD1. Trimming removed 3 bases from V and 3 bases from J; junction bases left unmatched: 4. The CDR3 loop spans 14 amino acids. Germline V CDR1 and CDR2: SNHLY, FYNNEI. The CDR3 bases are TGTGCCAGCAGTGATTTAACAGGGGGCTACGAGCAGTACTTC. Translation: CASSDLTGGYEQYF.